These T cell receptor beta chains were read from a single sample in a study of cytomegalovirus exposure and HLA in healthy donors. The repertoire was sequenced with immunoSEQ multiplex PCR; TCRdb's copy has only in-frame clones and lacks some. This table has roughly 100,000 clones, roughly 13% appearing once. The sequenced material came from PBMCs. Receptor source: a man aged 40-50 years in good health and CMV-seropositive. The CDR3 runs from the conserved cysteine through the conserved F or W. Each record gives: clone size, J gene, D gene, V gene, CDR3 DNA, CDR3 protein. The D gene is left open where the match is weak. For some rows the clone size is stated as once, few or many, or as a class when expanded; others skip it.

>-|TRBJ2-7|TRBD2|TRBV25-1
TGTGCCAGCAGTGAACATAGCGGGAGGAGAGACGAGCAGTACTTC
CASSEHSGRRDEQYF
>-|TRBJ2-3|-|TRBV14
TGTGCCAGCAGCCTCGGGGGAACGCAGTATTTT
CASSLGGTQYF
>-|TRBJ1-4|-|TRBV15
TGTGCCACCAGCAGAGTAGGAGCGACTAATGAAAAACTGTTTTTT
CATSRVGATNEKLFF
>-|TRBJ2-3|TRBD1|TRBV5-4
TGTGCCAGCAGCTTGGACTACAGGGGAGATACGCAGTATTTT
CASSLDYRGDTQYF
>-|TRBJ1-1|TRBD1|TRBV28
TGTGCCAGCAGTTTGCCAGGGGGCCCGAACACTGAAGCTTTCTTT
CASSLPGGPNTEAFF
>few|TRBJ1-2|-|TRBV5-1
TGCGCCAGCAGCTTATCGGACAAGCTCTATGGCTACACCTTC
CASSLSDKLYGYTF
>few|TRBJ1-4|TRBD1|TRBV6-1
TGTGCCAGCAGTGACACAGGGGGCGACGAAAAACTGTTTTTT
CASSDTGGDEKLFF
>-|TRBJ2-1|-|TRBV12-5
TGTGCTAGTGGTTTGTACTCCTACAATGAGCAGTTCTTC
CASGLYSYNEQFF
>few|TRBJ1-4|-|TRBV30
TGTGCCTGGAGTAATAGCCCCACGGATGAAAAACTGTTTTTT
CAWSNSPTDEKLFF
>-|TRBJ1-4|-|TRBV27
TGTGCCAGCAGTCGACAGGCGAATGAAAAACTGTTTTTT
CASSRQANEKLFF
>few|TRBJ2-7|TRBD1|TRBV27
TGTGCCAGCCGGACAGGGGGCTACGAGCAGTACTTC
CASRTGGYEQYF
>few|TRBJ2-6|-|TRBV9
TGTGCCAGCACCCAGGGGTCGGTGTCTGGGGCCAACGTCCTGACTTTC
CASTQGSVSGANVLTF
>few|TRBJ2-3|TRBD2|TRBV4-2
TGTGCCAGCAGCCAAGAAGGAGCTAGCGGGAGCACAGATACGCAGTATTTT
CASSQEGASGSTDTQYF
>-|TRBJ2-7|TRBD2|TRBV5-1
TGCGCCAGCACCCCTACGGGGGGGGGAGCGGGAGATCGTTACGAGCAGTACTTC
CASTPTGGGAGDRYEQYF
>few|TRBJ2-7|-|TRBV2
TGTGCCAGCAGTATCGACAGGTCCTCCTACGAGCAGTACTTC
CASSIDRSSYEQYF
>few|TRBJ1-4|-|TRBV12-5
TGTGCTAGTGGTTTGCCTCCCTTGGAAAAACTGTTTTTT
CASGLPPLEKLFF
>-|TRBJ2-5|-|TRBV6-5
TGTGCCAGTCGGTCCACAGAGACCCAGTACTTC
CASRSTETQYF
>-|TRBJ1-6|-|TRBV30
TGTGCCTGGAGCCAGGGCGGTTCACCCCTCCACTTT
CAWSQGGSPLHF
>few|TRBJ2-1|TRBD2|TRBV11-1
TGTGCCAGCAGCGAAGCGGGACTAGGCAATGAGCAGTTCTTC
CASSEAGLGNEQFF
>-|TRBJ2-2|-|TRBV6-4
TGTGCCAGCAGTGGTTACGGCACCGGGGAGCTGTTTTTT
CASSGYGTGELFF
>few|TRBJ2-3|TRBD2|TRBV30
TGTGCCTGGAATTTAGGACTAGCGGGGTTACCAGATACGCAGTATTTT
CAWNLGLAGLPDTQYF
>few|TRBJ1-2|-|TRBV5-1
TGCGCCAGCAGCCCAACAACAGGCCTAGGTGGCTACACCTTC
CASSPTTGLGGYTF
>once|TRBJ1-6|TRBD1|TRBV28
TGTGCCAGCAGTCTTGCCGGGACAGGGATATCACCCCTCCACTTT
CASSLAGTGISPLHF
>few|TRBJ2-7|-|TRBV25-1
TGTGCCAGCAGTGGGCCTAGCTACGAGCAGTACTTC
CASSGPSYEQYF
>few|TRBJ2-3|TRBD2|TRBV4-3
TGCGCCAGCAGCCAAGCCCTAGCGGGAGCTGATACGCAGTATTTT
CASSQALAGADTQYF
>-|TRBJ1-3|-|TRBV11-2
TGTGCCAGCGCCGCCAGGGGTTTGTCTGGAAACACCATATATTTT
CASAARGLSGNTIYF
>few|TRBJ2-6|TRBD1|TRBV29-1
TGCAGCGCGGGGATTCCGGGACAGGGGTCTGGGGCCAACGTCCTGACTTTC
CSAGIPGQGSGANVLTF
>few|TRBJ1-3|-|TRBV28
TGTGCCAGCAGTTTCTGGGGCAGGGGTTCTGGAAACACCATATATTTT
CASSFWGRGSGNTIYF
>-|TRBJ2-6|TRBD1|TRBV19
TGTGCCAGCGGGGACAGCCCTAACTCTGGGGCCAACGTCCTGACTTTC
CASGDSPNSGANVLTF
>-|TRBJ2-2|TRBD1|TRBV19
TGTGCCAGTAGTACAAATTCAGGGGGCCCCGGGGAGCTGTTTTTT
CASSTNSGGPGELFF
>few|TRBJ2-2|TRBD1|TRBV4-3
TGCGCCAGCAGCCAAGCTCAAGGACAGGGGCGGACCGGGGAGCTGTTTTTT
CASSQAQGQGRTGELFF
>few|TRBJ1-5|-|TRBV5-1
TGCGCCAGCAGCTTGGCCGGGAATCAGCCCCAGCATTTT
CASSLAGNQPQHF
>few|TRBJ1-3|TRBD1|TRBV6-5
TGTGCCAGCAGTTCCCCCGGGACAGAAAGTGGAAACACCATATATTTT
CASSSPGTESGNTIYF
>few|TRBJ1-4|TRBD1|TRBV11-2
TGTGCCAGCAGCTTCTCCCTGACAGGGCGGGAAAAACTGTTTTTT
CASSFSLTGREKLFF
>few|TRBJ2-3|TRBD1|TRBV7-3
TGTGCCAGCAGCGCGTCGGACAGGGGTGCAGATACGCAGTATTTT
CASSASDRGADTQYF
>-|TRBJ2-7|-|TRBV27
TGTGCCAGCAGTTTAAGGGGCTACGAGCAGTACTTC
CASSLRGYEQYF
>few|TRBJ2-5|TRBD1|TRBV29-1
TGCAGCGTTGTGGACCCGACAGGGAAGGTAGAGACCCAGTACTTC
CSVVDPTGKVETQYF
>-|TRBJ1-2|TRBD1|TRBV18
TGTGCCAGCTCACCAGGGACAGTCAACTATGGCTACACCTTC
CASSPGTVNYGYTF
>-|TRBJ1-6|TRBD1|TRBV4-1
TGCGCCAGCAGCGAGGGACAGGGCCAAAATTCACCCCTCCACTTT
CASSEGQGQNSPLHF
>-|TRBJ1-3|TRBD1|TRBV28
TGTGCCAGCAGACAGGGGCAGACTGGAAACACCATATATTTT
CASRQGQTGNTIYF
>-|TRBJ1-3|-|TRBV5-5
TGTGCCAGCAGCAGGGGCGCCGATTTTCCTGGAAACACCATATATTTT
CASSRGADFPGNTIYF
>few|TRBJ2-7|TRBD2|TRBV2
TGTGCCAGCAGGGGGGGACTAGCGGGAGGGAGGAACGAGCAGTACTTC
CASRGGLAGGRNEQYF
>-|TRBJ2-7|TRBD1|TRBV6-5
TGTGCCAGCAGTTACCCTCTCGACAGGGTCTACGAGCAGTACTTC
CASSYPLDRVYEQYF
>-|TRBJ1-1|-|TRBV25-1
TGTGCCAGCAGTGACAGTTGGGCAGGGAACACTGAAGCTTTCTTT
CASSDSWAGNTEAFF
>-|TRBJ2-7|-|TRBV11-2
TGTGCCAGCAGCGCCGACAGGTGGATCTCCTACGAGCAGTACTTC
CASSADRWISYEQYF
>few|TRBJ2-5|TRBD2|TRBV5-6
TGTGCCAGCAGCTTAGCCGGACTAGGGTCTGGGGAGACCCAGTACTTC
CASSLAGLGSGETQYF
>-|TRBJ1-1|-|TRBV7-9
TGTGCCAGCAGCTTCAGCCAGGGGATGAACACTGAAGCTTTCTTT
CASSFSQGMNTEAFF